The entry that follows covers one T cell receptor (beta chain) sequence. Its cognate antigen has yet to be identified. No much larger clone exists at a distance of one base, and base qualities are not known. From cysteine to phenylalanine, the CDR3 is 13 amino acids long. This entry keeps only the CDR3 DNA: 39 bases, framed from base 1. The trim is 3 bases for V and 2 bases for J, with a gap of 10 bases between the germline ends. The germline V gene (reference sequence) specifies DFQATT as CDR1 and SNEGSKA as CDR2. The immunoSEQ Assay, a bias-controlled multiplex PCR, was used to amplify TCRbeta CDR3 regions from genomic DNA. The authors processed their data as follows. The number of nucleated cells in each sample was estimated from the amplification of reference gene primers within the assay. To quantify the absolute abundance of each unique TCRbeta CDR3 rearrangement, sequence reads were collapsed and filtered. For each sample, productive Simpson clonality was calculated as the square root of Simpson's diversity index across productive rearrangements. Here the immuneACCESS table is served through TCRdb, limited to in-frame sequences with V and J called. Missing clones are a known gap in these copies; in checked studies unresolved V genes cover under half, and the rest lacks a known reason. The DNA gave D and trimming, while V, J and clone size come from that table. For this sample the table gives roughly 250,000 clones, of which approximately 85% were detected only once. The ten largest account for more than 4% of the sample.

This entry is derived from a study of blood T cell repertoires in COVID-19 (dated by TCRdb to the early 2020s). Concerning the study at large: Samples covering the acute and convalescent phases of COVID-19 were provided by collaborators in the United States, Italy and Spain. Where HLA class I and class II types were available, the types were taken from metadata supplied by the sample provider, not from assay-based typing. The repertoires were made available in a free public database intended to serve as a resource for research on the immune response to SARS-CoV-2. Deeply sampled blood TCRbeta repertoires from subjects exposed to, actively infected with, or recovered from COVID-19 were included in the dataset. Nearly every sample came with metadata listing a de-identified subject ID, COVID-19 status, age in years and sex. The samples were drawn from two sources: the first 160 participants of the ongoing ImmuneRACE study, and 950 to 1,500 subjects contributed by 6 global collaborators. The material from the prospective study consisted of cDNA or gDNA derived from T cells, B-cell-depleted T cells, or PBMCs.

Participants in the prospective study were enrolled through a virtual design, were aged about 18 to 89 years, and lived in roughly 25 United States geographic areas. To assign participants to cohorts, the prospective study relied on clinical history that participants themselves reported in a screening survey and a study questionnaire. Recovered participants in ImmuneRACE Cohort 3 were defined as having two consecutive negative NP/OP PCR tests, clearance from a healthcare professional, or resolution of symptoms. In the prospective study, whole blood, serum and a nasopharyngeal or oropharyngeal swab were collected from each participant by mobile phlebotomists. Prospective study participants could optionally give additional blood draws and questionnaires over an approximately 2-month period. Before DNA extraction, blood samples from the prospective study were shipped at room temperature or frozen.

Results and caveats for the whole study, not just this receptor: The amount of clinical and demographic metadata varied by source and participant and was provided uncurated.

The clonotype originates from a woman in her 30s who had recovered from COVID-19. What was sequenced was PBMCs or T cells enriched from blood (not recorded which). The chain uses TRBV20-1 and TRBJ1-2, with the D segment identity uncertain. The DNA sequence is TGCAGTGCTAGTCCGGGGAAGAACTATGGCTACACCTTC. Its coded protein is CSASPGKNYGYTF.